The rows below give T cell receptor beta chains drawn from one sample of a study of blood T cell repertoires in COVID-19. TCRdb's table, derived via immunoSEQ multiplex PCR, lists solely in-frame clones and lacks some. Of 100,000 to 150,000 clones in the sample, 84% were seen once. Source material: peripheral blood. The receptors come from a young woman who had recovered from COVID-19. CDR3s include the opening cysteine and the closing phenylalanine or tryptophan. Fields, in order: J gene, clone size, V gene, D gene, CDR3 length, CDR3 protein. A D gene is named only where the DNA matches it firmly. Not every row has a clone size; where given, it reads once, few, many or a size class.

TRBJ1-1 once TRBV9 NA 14 CASRALGLNTEAFF
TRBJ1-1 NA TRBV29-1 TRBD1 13 CSVGQGANTEAFF
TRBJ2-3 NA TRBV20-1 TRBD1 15 CSASPGQGNLDTQYF
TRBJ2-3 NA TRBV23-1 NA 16 CASSQSRVYQPDTQYF
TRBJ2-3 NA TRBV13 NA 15 CASSPRLAGTDTQYF
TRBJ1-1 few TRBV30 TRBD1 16 CAWIIQGSSPNTEAFF
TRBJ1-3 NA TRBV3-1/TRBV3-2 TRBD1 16 CASSHEDREPGNTIYF
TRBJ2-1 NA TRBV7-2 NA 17 CASSLVSGGKGIVEQFF
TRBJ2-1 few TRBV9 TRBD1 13 CASSVGQVNEQFF
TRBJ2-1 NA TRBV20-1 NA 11 CSATSYNEQFF
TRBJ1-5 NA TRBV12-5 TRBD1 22 CASGLVQGGSLAGLMGNQPQHF
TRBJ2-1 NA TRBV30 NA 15 CASRRYSLTGNEQFF
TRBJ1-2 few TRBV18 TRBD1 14 CASSPTGGYDGYTF
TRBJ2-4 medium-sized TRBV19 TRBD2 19 CASSARKKLAEDAKNIQYF
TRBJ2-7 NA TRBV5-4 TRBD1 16 CASSRQQGPMVGEQYF
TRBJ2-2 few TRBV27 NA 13 CASSLVDTGELFF
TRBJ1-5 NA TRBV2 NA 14 CASSNSGGSQPQHF
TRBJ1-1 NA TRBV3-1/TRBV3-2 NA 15 CASSSRRSQNTEAFF
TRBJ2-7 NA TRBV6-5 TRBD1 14 CASTTGRAFYEQYF
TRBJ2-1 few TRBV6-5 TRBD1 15 CASMRGQGVQNEQFF
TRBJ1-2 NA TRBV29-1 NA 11 CSVVAEDGYTF
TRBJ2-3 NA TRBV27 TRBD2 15 CASSRLAGGADTQYF
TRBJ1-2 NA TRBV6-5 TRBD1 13 CASRQGQPQGYTF
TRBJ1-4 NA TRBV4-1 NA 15 CASSPREGGDEKLFF
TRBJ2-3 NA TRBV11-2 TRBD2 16 CASSLLAGGASDTQYF
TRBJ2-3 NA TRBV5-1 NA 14 CASSLQDSTDTQYF
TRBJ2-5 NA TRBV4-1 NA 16 CASSQDPGSDQETQYF
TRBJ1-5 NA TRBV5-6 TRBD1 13 CASSIGTVGPQHF
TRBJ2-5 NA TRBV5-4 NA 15 CASSQSQGGLETQYF
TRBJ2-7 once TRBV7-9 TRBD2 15 CASSRAAGGLYEQYF
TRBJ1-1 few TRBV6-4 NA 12 CASEDTNTEAFF
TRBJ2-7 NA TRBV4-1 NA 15 CASSQDVAASYEQYF
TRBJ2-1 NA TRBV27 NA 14 CASSPRGTYNEQFF
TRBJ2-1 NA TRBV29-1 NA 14 CSATSLMEYNEQFF
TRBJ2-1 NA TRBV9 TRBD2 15 CASSVTLRETDEQFF
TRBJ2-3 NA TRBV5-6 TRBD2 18 CASSVGTSGRKLTDTQYF